A selection of T cell receptor beta chains follows, all from one sample in a study of early T cells in non-severe SARS-CoV-2 infection. TCRdb independently ran MiXCR on the 5' RACE reads; one entry per CDR3 protein. This table has approximately 45,000 distinct CDR3 sequences, 7% to 7.5% appearing once. Sequences were obtained from whole blood. These receptors were taken from an adult who was a healthcare worker with PCR-confirmed SARS-CoV-2 infection or an uninfected control (not recorded which). The CDR3 runs from the conserved cysteine through the conserved F or W. The order of the fields is clone size, V gene, J gene, D gene, CDR3 protein, CDR3 DNA. D genes are given only for firm matches. For some rows the clone size is stated as once, few or many, or as a class when expanded; others skip it.

.,TRBV7-9,TRBJ1-2,.,CASSLAGFGYTF,TGTGCCAGCAGCTTAGCAGGGTTCGGCTACACCTTC
many,TRBV5-1,TRBJ1-2,.,CASSLEYSRGDGYTF,TGCGCCAGCAGCTTAGAATATAGCCGAGGTGATGGCTACACCTTC
many,TRBV7-6,TRBJ2-5,.,CASSLADIQETQYF,TGTGCCAGCAGCTTAGCGGATATACAAGAGACCCAGTACTTC
many,TRBV19,TRBJ2-5,.,CASSSDWETQYF,TGTGCCAGTTCCTCAGACTGGGAGACCCAGTACTTC
.,TRBV12-5,TRBJ2-3,.,CASGLAPADTQYF,TGTGCTAGTGGTCTAGCCCCGGCAGATACGCAGTATTTT
.,TRBV29-1,TRBJ1-4,.,CSVARNEKLFF,TGCAGCGTTGCCAGAAATGAAAAACTGTTTTTT
many,TRBV9,TRBJ1-2,TRBD1,CASSAQGDYGYTF,TGTGCCAGCAGCGCACAGGGGGACTATGGCTACACCTTC
.,TRBV5-1,TRBJ2-4,TRBD1,CASSSSGTGVIQYF,TGCGCCAGCAGCTCTTCCGGGACAGGGGTCATTCAGTACTTC
many,TRBV11-2,TRBJ2-1,.,CASSPTGQGPYNEQFF,TGTGCCAGCAGCCCCACGGGGCAGGGACCCTACAATGAGCAGTTCTTC
.,TRBV20-1,TRBJ2-1,.,CSAILSRGTLLNEQFF,TGCAGTGCTATCCTAAGTCGGGGCACACTCCTTAATGAGCAGTTCTTC
few,TRBV24-1,TRBJ2-3,TRBD2,CATSDRRAGDTDTQYF,TGTGCCACCAGTGACCGACGCGCGGGGGACACAGATACGCAGTATTTT
few,TRBV12-5,TRBJ2-5,.,CASGLDSRGQTQYF,TGTGCTAGTGGTTTGGATAGCAGGGGTCAGACCCAGTACTTC
many,TRBV4-2,TRBJ2-2,.,CASSQEYSTGELFF,TGTGCCAGCAGCCAAGAGTACAGCACCGGGGAGCTGTTTTTT
many,TRBV9,TRBJ2-7,.,CASSFSDTPGNEQYF,TGTGCCAGCAGCTTCTCTGACACGCCGGGGAACGAGCAGTACTTC
medium-sized,TRBV7-9,TRBJ2-3,TRBD2,CASSHLLANTQYF,TGTGCCAGCAGCCACCTACTAGCGAATACGCAGTATTTT
.,TRBV7-3,TRBJ2-6,.,CASSLNPHPSSGANVLTF,TGTGCCAGCAGCTTAAATCCCCATCCATCCTCTGGGGCCAACGTCCTGACTTTC
few,TRBV12-3/TRBV12-4,TRBJ2-5,TRBD2,CASSHSLTSGGPETQYF,TGTGCCAGCAGCCATTCCTTGACTAGCGGGGGGCCTGAGACCCAGTACTTC
many,TRBV7-2,TRBJ2-3,.,CASSLAGRTDTQYF,TGTGCCAGCAGCTTAGCCGGCCGCACAGATACGCAGTATTTT
few,TRBV5-6,TRBJ2-3,TRBD2,CASSLERGPTDTQYF,TGTGCCAGCAGCTTGGAGCGGGGGCCCACAGATACGCAGTATTTT
.,TRBV20-1,TRBJ2-3,TRBD2,CSAIILAGLVGTQYF,TGCAGTGCTATCATACTAGCGGGGCTGGTAGGGACGCAGTATTTT
many,TRBV10-2,TRBJ2-1,.,CASMEVINGEQFF,TGCGCCAGCATGGAGGTGATAAATGGTGAGCAGTTCTTC
medium-sized,TRBV13,TRBJ2-5,.,CASTNGDYQETQYF,TGTGCCAGCACTAACGGGGACTACCAAGAGACCCAGTACTTC
many,TRBV15,TRBJ2-2,.,CATSIRWSGELFF,TGTGCCACCAGCATAAGGTGGAGCGGGGAGCTGTTTTTT
few,TRBV6-2/TRBV6-3,TRBJ2-3,.,CASSYESRYDTQYF,TGTGCCAGCAGTTACGAGTCTCGATACGATACGCAGTATTTT
few,TRBV7-2,TRBJ1-2,.,CASSQGRGPLVYGYTF,TGTGCCAGCAGCCAGGGACGGGGCCCCCTGGTCTATGGCTACACCTTC
few,TRBV6-5,TRBJ2-5,.,CASSRNTASVQETQYF,TGTGCCAGCAGTCGAAACACGGCCAGCGTTCAAGAGACCCAGTACTTC
many,TRBV11-2,TRBJ1-1,.,CASSSTYMNTEAFF,TGTGCCAGCAGCTCCACTTACATGAACACTGAAGCTTTCTTT
.,TRBV4-1,TRBJ2-3,.,CASSPRQEDTQYF,TGCGCCAGCAGCCCCCGACAGGAGGATACGCAGTATTTT
.,TRBV20-1,TRBJ2-5,TRBD2,CSARVRGGPETQYF,TGCAGTGCTAGAGTCCGGGGGGGGCCGGAGACCCAGTACTTC
.,TRBV5-1,TRBJ2-5,TRBD1,CASSSGQGPQETQYF,TGCGCCAGCAGCAGCGGACAGGGGCCCCAAGAGACCCAGTACTTC
few,TRBV6-5,TRBJ2-1,TRBD2,CASSYSSGGGQFF,TGTGCCAGCAGTTACTCGAGCGGGGGTGGGCAGTTCTTC
few,TRBV7-6,TRBJ2-2,.,CATSGGGQRAGGTGELFF,TGTGCCACCTCCGGCGGTGGACAAAGGGCAGGTGGCACCGGGGAGCTGTTTTTT
once,TRBV18,TRBJ2-7,.,CASSPRDDFYF,TGTGCCAGCTCACCTCGAGATGACTTCTACTTC
few,TRBV2,TRBJ1-3,TRBD1,CASSEGTGAGNTIYF,TGTGCCAGCAGTGAAGGGACAGGCGCTGGAAACACCATATATTTT
.,TRBV20-1,TRBJ2-7,.,CSAPVTSYHEQYF,TGCAGTGCTCCAGTCACTAGCTACCACGAGCAGTACTTC
.,TRBV29-1,TRBJ2-3,TRBD1,CSVETGQGTDTQYF,TGCAGCGTTGAAACCGGACAGGGGACAGATACGCAGTATTTT
few,TRBV6-2/TRBV6-3,TRBJ2-3,.,CASSYSGSSTDTQYF,TGTGCCAGCAGTTACTCGGGCTCTAGCACAGATACGCAGTATTTT
few,TRBV4-3,TRBJ2-1,TRBD2,CASSQSLAGPYNEQFF,TGCGCCAGCAGCCAGAGCCTAGCGGGGCCATACAATGAGCAGTTCTTC
many,TRBV12-3/TRBV12-4,TRBJ1-4,.,CASRTTTTNEKLFF,TGTGCCAGCAGGACGACAACAACTAATGAAAAACTGTTTTTT
.,TRBV6-5,TRBJ2-5,TRBD2,CASMAGGEETQYF,TGTGCCAGCATGGCGGGGGGGGAAGAGACCCAGTACTTC
.,TRBV11-3,TRBJ2-1,TRBD2,CASSPRTSGGHNEQFF,TGTGCCAGCAGCCCGAGGACTAGCGGGGGTCACAATGAGCAGTTCTTC
large,TRBV20-1,TRBJ2-5,.,CSALDLAGPQETQYF,TGCAGTGCTTTAGATCTCGCGGGACCCCAAGAGACCCAGTACTTC
few,TRBV7-9,TRBJ2-3,.,CASSPEEDTQYF,TGTGCCAGCAGCCCCGAGGAAGATACGCAGTATTTT
many,TRBV12-3/TRBV12-4,TRBJ2-1,.,CASSFKNEQFF,TGTGCCAGCAGTTTTAAAAATGAGCAGTTCTTC
.,TRBV19,TRBJ1-4,.,CASSLTRTPPTNEKLFF,TGTGCCAGTAGCCTGACCAGAACGCCACCAACTAATGAAAAACTGTTTTTT
few,TRBV6-2/TRBV6-3,TRBJ1-5,.,CASSYSSFDISNQPQHF,TGTGCCAGCAGTTACTCTAGTTTCGATATTAGCAATCAGCCCCAGCATTTT
few,TRBV19,TRBJ2-1,TRBD2,CASSSRTSDHNEQFF,TGTGCCAGTAGTTCTAGGACTAGCGACCACAATGAGCAGTTCTTC
few,TRBV13,TRBJ1-1,TRBD1,CASSLGGGHEAFF,TGTGCCAGCAGCTTAGGAGGGGGCCATGAAGCTTTCTTT
.,TRBV29-1,TRBJ2-2,.,CSVVWPPGTGELFF,TGCAGCGTTGTCTGGCCCCCGGGCACCGGGGAGCTGTTTTTT